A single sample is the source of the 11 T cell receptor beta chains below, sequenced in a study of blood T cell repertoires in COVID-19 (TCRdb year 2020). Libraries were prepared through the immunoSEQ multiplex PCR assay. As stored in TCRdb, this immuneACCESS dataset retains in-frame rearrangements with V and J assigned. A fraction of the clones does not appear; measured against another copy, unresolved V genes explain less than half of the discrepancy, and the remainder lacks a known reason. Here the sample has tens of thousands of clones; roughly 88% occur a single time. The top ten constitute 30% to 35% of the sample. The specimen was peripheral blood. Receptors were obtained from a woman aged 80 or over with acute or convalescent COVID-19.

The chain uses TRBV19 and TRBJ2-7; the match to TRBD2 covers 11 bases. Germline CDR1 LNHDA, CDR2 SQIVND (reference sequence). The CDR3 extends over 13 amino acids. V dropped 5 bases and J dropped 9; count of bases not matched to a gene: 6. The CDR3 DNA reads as TGTGCCAGTAGTTTTAGCGGGAGGGACGCGCAGTACTTC. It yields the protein CASSFSGRDAQYF. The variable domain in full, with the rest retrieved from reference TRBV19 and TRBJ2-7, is DGGITQSPKYLFRKEGQNVTLSCEQNLNHDAMYWYRQDPGQGLRLIYYSQIVNDFQKGDIAEGYSVSREKKESFPLTVTSAQKNPTAFYLCASSFSGRDAQYFGPGTRLTVT.

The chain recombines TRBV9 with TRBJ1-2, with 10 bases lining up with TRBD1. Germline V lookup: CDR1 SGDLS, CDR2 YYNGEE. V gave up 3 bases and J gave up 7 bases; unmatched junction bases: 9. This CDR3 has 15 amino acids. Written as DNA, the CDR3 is TGTGCCAGCAGCGGCCGACAGGGGGCTTGGCTTGGCTACACCTTC. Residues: CASSGRQGAWLGYTF.

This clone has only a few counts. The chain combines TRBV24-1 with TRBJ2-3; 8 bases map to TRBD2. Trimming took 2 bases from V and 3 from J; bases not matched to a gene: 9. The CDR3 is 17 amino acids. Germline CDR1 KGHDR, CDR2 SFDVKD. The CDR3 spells CATSDSGSGRGTDTQYF. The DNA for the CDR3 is TGTGCCACCAGTGATTCCGGCAGCGGGAGAGGGACAGATACGCAGTATTTT.

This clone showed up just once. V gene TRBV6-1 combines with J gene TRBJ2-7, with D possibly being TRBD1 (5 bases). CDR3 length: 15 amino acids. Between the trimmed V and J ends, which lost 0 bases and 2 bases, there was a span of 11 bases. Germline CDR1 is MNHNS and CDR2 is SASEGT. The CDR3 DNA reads TGTGCCAGCAGTGAAGCGGGGCAGGTTACCTACGAGCAGTACTTC. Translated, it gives CASSEAGQVTYEQYF.

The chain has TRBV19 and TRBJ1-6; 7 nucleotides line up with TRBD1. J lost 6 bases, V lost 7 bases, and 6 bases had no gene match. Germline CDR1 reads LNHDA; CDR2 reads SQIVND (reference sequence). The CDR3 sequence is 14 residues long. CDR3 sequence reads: CASNDRVGNSPLHF. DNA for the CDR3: TGTGCCAGTAATGACAGGGTTGGTAATTCACCCCTCCACTTT.

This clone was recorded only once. CDR3 DNA sequence: TGTGCCAGCTCACCCTCCTTAACGGGAGGGTACAATGAGCAGTTCTTC. As protein: CASSPSLTGGYNEQFF. The chain carries TRBV18 and TRBJ2-1; 8 positions agree with TRBD2. The V segment lost 3 bases and the J segment 4 bases; nucleotides outside the gene matches: 8. The CDR3 is made up of 16 amino acids. CDR1 KGHSH and CDR2 LQKENI come from the germline V gene.

The CDR3 loop reads CASSLSTGQGVIVTDTQYF. The CDR3 nucleotides are TGTGCCAGCAGCCTTTCGACGGGACAGGGGGTGATCGTAACAGATACGCAGTATTTT. This chain joins TRBV3-1 (or the pseudogene TRBV3-2) and TRBJ2-3; 11 nucleotides match TRBD1. V trimming: 4 bases; J trimming: 3 bases; junction bases outside the gene matches: 15. This CDR3 contains 19 residues. In germline, CDR1 is LGHDT, CDR2 YNNKEL (reference sequence).

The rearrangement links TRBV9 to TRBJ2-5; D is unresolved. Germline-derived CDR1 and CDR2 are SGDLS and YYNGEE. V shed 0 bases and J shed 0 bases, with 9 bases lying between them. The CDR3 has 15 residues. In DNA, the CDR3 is TGTGCCAGCAGCGTAGGCACGGAGTACCAAGAGACCCAGTACTTC. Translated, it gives CASSVGTEYQETQYF.

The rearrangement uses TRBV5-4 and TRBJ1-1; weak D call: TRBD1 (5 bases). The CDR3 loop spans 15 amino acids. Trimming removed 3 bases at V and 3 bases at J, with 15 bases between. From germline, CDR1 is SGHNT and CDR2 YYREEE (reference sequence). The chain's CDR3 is CASSSLQGRYTEAFF. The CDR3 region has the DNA TGTGCCAGCAGCTCCCTTCAGGGCCGTTACACTGAAGCTTTCTTT.

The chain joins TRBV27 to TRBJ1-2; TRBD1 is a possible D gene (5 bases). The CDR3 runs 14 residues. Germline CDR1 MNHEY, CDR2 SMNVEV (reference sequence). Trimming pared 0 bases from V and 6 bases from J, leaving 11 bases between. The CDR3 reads CASSLSVAGDGYTF. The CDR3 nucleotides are TGTGCCAGCAGTTTATCGGTGGCGGGGGATGGCTACACCTTC.

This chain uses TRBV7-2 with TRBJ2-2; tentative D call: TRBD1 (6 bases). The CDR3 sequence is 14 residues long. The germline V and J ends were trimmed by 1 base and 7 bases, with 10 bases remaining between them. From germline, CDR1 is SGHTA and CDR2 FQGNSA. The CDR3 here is CASSLGGRNGELFF. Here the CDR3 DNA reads TGTGCCAGCAGCTTAGGGGGGCGGAACGGGGAGCTGTTTTTT.